Listed below are T cell receptor beta chains from one sample, sequenced in a study of CD8+ T cells in alopecia areata. The assay was immunoSEQ multiplex PCR, and TCRdb's table has in-frame clones only and misses some. The sample lists 200,000 or so clones; about 60% were seen once. The sample was CD4+ T cells sorted from blood, taken at week 0. The receptors come from a human donor with alopecia areata. The CDR3 runs from the conserved cysteine through the conserved F or W. A D gene is named only where the DNA matches it firmly. Size values are once, few and many counts, or a class for expanded clones, and some rows have none.

DNA: TGTGCCAGCAGCCCTCAGTGGCTAGCGGGGGGTTTGAGCTCCTACGAGCAGTACTTC
CDR3: CASSPQWLAGGLSSYEQYF
D: TRBD2
size: NA
J: TRBJ2-7
V: TRBV4-2

DNA: TGCAGCGCTGGCCCCAGGGGGGGCGGCGCAGATACGCAGTATTTT
CDR3: CSAGPRGGGADTQYF
D: NA
size: NA
J: TRBJ2-3
V: TRBV29-1

DNA: TGTGCCAGCAGTGCTTCCAGGGGGCATAACTATGGCTACACCTTC
CDR3: CASSASRGHNYGYTF
D: TRBD1
size: NA
J: TRBJ1-2
V: TRBV27

DNA: TGCGCCAGCAGCCTCTCTGGCAGGGAGAACGAAGCTTTCTTT
CDR3: CASSLSGRENEAFF
D: NA
size: NA
J: TRBJ1-1
V: TRBV5-1

DNA: TGCAGCGTTGAAAACGGGGTGGTGGCGAACACTGAAGCTTTCTTT
CDR3: CSVENGVVANTEAFF
D: NA
size: NA
J: TRBJ1-1
V: TRBV29-1

DNA: TGCGCCAGCAGCCCCGGGACAGAAAAAAACATTCAGTACTTC
CDR3: CASSPGTEKNIQYF
D: TRBD1
size: NA
J: TRBJ2-4
V: TRBV5-1

DNA: TGTGCCAGCAGGGAGCCTAGCGGTAACACCGGGGAGCTGTTTTTT
CDR3: CASREPSGNTGELFF
D: TRBD2
size: NA
J: TRBJ2-2
V: TRBV6-5

DNA: TGTGCCATCAGTGAACTTCCCGCGGGGACTGACACCGGGGAGCTGTTTTTT
CDR3: CAISELPAGTDTGELFF
D: NA
size: NA
J: TRBJ2-2
V: TRBV10-3

DNA: TGCAGCGTTGGGGTGGCGAACACTGAAGCTTTCTTT
CDR3: CSVGVANTEAFF
D: NA
size: NA
J: TRBJ1-1
V: TRBV29-1

DNA: TGCGCCAGCTCCCGGACCGGAGGGTCAAATGAGCAGTTCTTC
CDR3: CASSRTGGSNEQFF
D: NA
size: NA
J: TRBJ2-1
V: TRBV5-1

DNA: TGCGCCAGCAGATCGGGACTAGCGCAGTACAATGAGCAGTTCTTC
CDR3: CASRSGLAQYNEQFF
D: TRBD2
size: few
J: TRBJ2-1
V: TRBV10-2

DNA: TGTGCCAGCAGCGGGGACAGAATCTACAATGAGCAGTTCTTC
CDR3: CASSGDRIYNEQFF
D: TRBD1
size: few
J: TRBJ2-1
V: TRBV14

DNA: TGTGCCAGCAGCGGTGAGGGTAGTAGTACTGAAGCTTTCTTT
CDR3: CASSGEGSSTEAFF
D: NA
size: NA
J: TRBJ1-1
V: TRBV2

DNA: TGCAGCGTTGAAGATCCTGGCAGGGGGGTTATGGAAGCTTTCTTT
CDR3: CSVEDPGRGVMEAFF
D: TRBD1
size: NA
J: TRBJ1-1
V: TRBV29-1

DNA: TGTGCCAGCAGTTATGGGGGGTTGAACACTGAAGCTTTCTTT
CDR3: CASSYGGLNTEAFF
D: NA
size: NA
J: TRBJ1-1
V: TRBV27

DNA: TGTGCCAGCAGCTTAGCCCGGCAGGGGGGATCCTTC
CDR3: CASSLARQGGSF
D: NA
size: NA
J: TRBJ2-7
V: TRBV13

DNA: TGCAGCGTACGTCCGGGGGATGGCTACACCTTC
CDR3: CSVRPGDGYTF
D: NA
size: few
J: TRBJ1-2
V: TRBV29-1

DNA: TGTGCCACCAGCAGAAGGGAGCCTTCCTATGGCTACACCTTC
CDR3: CATSRREPSYGYTF
D: NA
size: NA
J: TRBJ1-2
V: TRBV15

DNA: TGTGCCTGGAGTGTGTTTAGCGGGAAAGAGACCCAGTACTTC
CDR3: CAWSVFSGKETQYF
D: TRBD2
size: NA
J: TRBJ2-5
V: TRBV30

DNA: TGTGCCAGCAGTTTGGAAGGGACAGGGGGCTACAAACAGTACTTC
CDR3: CASSLEGTGGYKQYF
D: TRBD1
size: NA
J: TRBJ2-7
V: TRBV28

DNA: TGTGCCAGCAGCCGTAATTCCATAAACACAGATACGCAGTATTTT
CDR3: CASSRNSINTDTQYF
D: NA
size: NA
J: TRBJ2-3
V: TRBV5-5

DNA: TGTGCCAGCACGGCTGCCTACGAGCAGTACTTC
CDR3: CASTAAYEQYF
D: NA
size: NA
J: TRBJ2-7
V: TRBV2

DNA: TGTGCCAGCAGACAGGTACAAGGTTATACGCAGTATTTT
CDR3: CASRQVQGYTQYF
D: NA
size: NA
J: TRBJ2-3
V: TRBV6-5

DNA: TGTGCCATCAGCTCCAGGGGAACCAACTCTGGGGCCAACGTCCTGACTTTC
CDR3: CAISSRGTNSGANVLTF
D: NA
size: NA
J: TRBJ2-6
V: TRBV10-3

DNA: TGTGCCAGCAGTTTGACAGGGTCCACAGATACGCAGTATTTT
CDR3: CASSLTGSTDTQYF
D: TRBD1
size: NA
J: TRBJ2-3
V: TRBV6-5

DNA: TGTGCCAGCTCACCTCAGGGGATTGACACTGAAGCTTTCTTT
CDR3: CASSPQGIDTEAFF
D: NA
size: NA
J: TRBJ1-1
V: TRBV18

DNA: TGCGCCAGCACCTCCGCCACGAGCACAGATACGCAGTATTTT
CDR3: CASTSATSTDTQYF
D: NA
size: NA
J: TRBJ2-3
V: TRBV5-1

DNA: TGTGCCTGGAGTATAGGAGTCTACGAGCAGTACTTC
CDR3: CAWSIGVYEQYF
D: NA
size: NA
J: TRBJ2-7
V: TRBV30

DNA: TGTGCCAGCACCCCCCAAAGGGGGCTCGGAAACACCATATATTTT
CDR3: CASTPQRGLGNTIYF
D: TRBD1
size: NA
J: TRBJ1-3
V: TRBV6-5

DNA: TGTGCCAGCAGTGTCCGGCTAGCGGGAATCTACAATGAGCAGTTCTTC
CDR3: CASSVRLAGIYNEQFF
D: TRBD2
size: few
J: TRBJ2-1
V: TRBV11-2

DNA: TGCAGTGCAAACGCCTATGGCTACACCTTC
CDR3: CSANAYGYTF
D: NA
size: NA
J: TRBJ1-2
V: TRBV20-1

DNA: TGCGCCAGCAGCTGGGCCGCTTCCTTTGAGTCTGGAAACACCATATATTTT
CDR3: CASSWAASFESGNTIYF
D: NA
size: few
J: TRBJ1-3
V: TRBV5-1

DNA: TGTGCCTGGAGTAATAACTATGGCTACACCTTC
CDR3: CAWSNNYGYTF
D: NA
size: few
J: TRBJ1-2
V: TRBV30

DNA: TGCGCCAGCAGCCAGGTACTAGCGGGAGTAGGTTACGAGCAGTACTTC
CDR3: CASSQVLAGVGYEQYF
D: TRBD2
size: many
J: TRBJ2-7
V: TRBV4-1

DNA: TGTGCCAGCTGTAGACAGTTGAACACTGAAGCTTTCTTT
CDR3: CASCRQLNTEAFF
D: NA
size: NA
J: TRBJ1-1
V: TRBV7-2

DNA: TGTGCCAGCAGCAATAAAGGGTCATACTCCTACGAGCAGTACTTC
CDR3: CASSNKGSYSYEQYF
D: NA
size: few
J: TRBJ2-7
V: TRBV21-1

DNA: TGTGCCAGCAGAGGGACAGCTGGAAACACCATATATTTT
CDR3: CASRGTAGNTIYF
D: TRBD1
size: NA
J: TRBJ1-3
V: TRBV25-1